The next 29 T cell receptor beta chains were all read from a single sample in a study of T cell responses to AZD1222 COVID-19 vaccine. TCRdb's table, derived via immunoSEQ multiplex PCR, lists solely in-frame clones and lacks some. The table records 95,000 to 100,000 clones, around 84% of them present only once. The sequenced sample was peripheral blood, obtained on day 0 of AZD1222 vaccination. These receptors were taken from an adult in good health.

The gene calls are TRBV30 and TRBJ1-5; the D gene is possibly TRBD1 (6 bases). Trimming removed 2 bases at V and 3 bases at J, with 8 bases between. The CDR3 contains 13 residues. The germline V gene encodes CDR1 GTSNPN and CDR2 SVGIG (reference sequence). The CDR3 loop reads CAWSPGHNQPQHF. CDR3 nucleotides: TGTGCCTGGAGTCCGGGACACAATCAGCCCCAGCATTTT.

The gene calls are TRBV6-5 and TRBJ2-4; D uncertain. The CDR3 is made up of 14 amino acids. The ends were cut back, 0 bases at V and 5 bases at J, with 8 bases in the middle. Germline CDR1 reads MNHEY; CDR2 reads SVGAGI. The CDR3 region is CASSYSLAENIQYF. The CDR3 DNA reads as TGTGCCAGCAGTTACTCGCTGGCGGAAAACATTCAGTACTTC.

The sample holds one count of this clone. The chain uses TRBV3-1 (or the pseudogene TRBV3-2) and TRBJ2-2, with D maybe TRBD2 (7 bases). V shed 5 bases and J shed 0 bases, with 13 bases lying between them. This CDR3 is 16 amino acids long. Germline CDR1 LGHDT, CDR2 YNNKEL (reference sequence). This CDR3 is CASSLRGPSNTGELFF. The CDR3 coding sequence is TGTGCCAGCAGCTTGCGGGGGCCTTCGAACACCGGGGAGCTGTTTTTT.

The chain's CDR3 is CASRAAITDTQYF. The CDR3 DNA reads as TGTGCCAGCAGGGCGGCCATCACAGATACGCAGTATTTT. The V and J genes are TRBV12-3 or TRBV12-4 and TRBJ2-3; the D is unclear. Trimming shortened V by 6 bases and J by 2 bases, and 9 bases separated the two germline ends. The CDR3 runs 13 residues.

The chain combines TRBV5-6 with TRBJ1-6; D not certain. The CDR3 consists of 15 residues. CDR1 is SGHDT, CDR2 YYEEEE, per germline. V lost 3 bases to trimming and J lost 7 bases, with 14 bases between them. This chain's CDR3 is CASSSDPGGNSPLHF. In DNA, the CDR3 is TGTGCCAGCAGCTCAGACCCTGGCGGGAATTCACCCCTCCACTTT.

The chain uses TRBV18 and TRBJ1-3; possible D gene TRBD1, 5 bases. Trimming stripped 1 base from V and 7 bases from J, with 8 bases between. Germline-derived CDR1 and CDR2 are KGHSH and LQKENI. There are 13 residues in the CDR3. The CDR3 region has the DNA TGTGCCAGCTCACCACGAGGGGACAACACCATATATTTT. Translated: CASSPRGDNTIYF. The variable domain in full, with the rest retrieved from reference TRBV18 and TRBJ1-3, is NAGVMQNPRHLVRRRGQEARLRCSPMKGHSHVYWYRQLPEEGLKFMVYLQKENIIDESGMPKERFSAEFPKEGPSILRIQQVVRGDSAAYFCASSPRGDNTIYFGEGSWLTVV.

The chain links TRBV7-2 to TRBJ2-1, with 9 bases identical to TRBD2. V lost 0 bases to trimming and J lost 7 bases; unmatched junction nucleotides: 4. Germline CDR1 reads SGHTA; CDR2 reads FQGNSA. CDR3 size: 15 residues. The CDR3 loop reads CASSLASGGRNEQFF. CDR3 DNA: TGTGCCAGCAGCTTAGCCAGCGGGGGGAGAAATGAGCAGTTCTTC.

This chain links TRBV15 with TRBJ2-5; 9 positions match TRBD2. The V gene end was trimmed by 8 bases and the J gene end by 0 bases; junction bases not matched to a gene: 13. There are 17 residues in the CDR3. CDR1 and CDR2 from the germline V gene are LNHNV and YYDKDF (reference sequence). The CDR3 is CATWQGREGLNQETQYF. The CDR3 coding sequence is TGTGCCACCTGGCAGGGGCGGGAGGGCCTTAACCAAGAGACCCAGTACTTC.

The chain joins TRBV7-3 to TRBJ2-7; 11 bases match TRBD1. V shed 5 bases and J 6 bases; nucleotides not matched to a gene: 12. The CDR3 is 16 amino acids. Germline CDR1 and CDR2: SGHTA and FQGTGA. The CDR3 region is CASSPGQGANIGEQYF. CDR3 nucleotides: TGTGCCAGCAGCCCCGGACAGGGGGCGAATATCGGCGAGCAGTACTTC.

The chain combines TRBV19 with TRBJ2-2; weak D call: TRBD2 (5 bases). V dropped 7 bases and J dropped 4 bases, with 10 bases sitting between them. Germline V gene sequence: CDR1 LNHDA, CDR2 SQIVND (reference sequence). CDR3 length equals 13 residues. Written as DNA, the CDR3 is TGTGCCAGTAACCTAGCCGGCACCGGGGAGCTGTTTTTT. Residues: CASNLAGTGELFF.

This clone has only one observation. The chain couples TRBV30 to TRBJ1-3, with a tentative D call TRBD1 (6 bases). Germline V gene sequence: CDR1 GTSNPN, CDR2 SVGIG (reference sequence). The CDR3 contains 16 residues. V was shortened by 1 base and J by 4 bases, with 17 bases between the two germline ends. The CDR3: CAWSGDTLARGNTIYF. CDR3 nucleotide sequence: TGTGCCTGGAGTGGGGACACCCTGGCTAGGGGAAACACCATATATTTT.

On this clone: The sample holds other DNA sequences that translate to the same CDR3. V and J are TRBV28 and TRBJ1-1; D call uncertain. The CDR3 has 12 amino acids. The V gene's germline CDR1 is MDHEN and CDR2 SYDVKM. Trimming cost V 3 bases and J 0 bases, with 2 bases left between them. CDR3 nucleotide sequence: TGTGCCAGCAGTTTCCTGAACACTGAAGCTTTCTTT. Protein: CASSFLNTEAFF.

The genes are TRBV5-4 and TRBJ1-2; D remains ambiguous. The CDR3 extends over 12 amino acids. V was trimmed by 2 bases and J by 7 bases, leaving 9 bases between them. CDR1 SGHNT and CDR2 YYREEE come from the germline V gene (reference sequence). This CDR3 is CASSFSESGYTF. CDR3 nucleotides: TGTGCCAGCAGCTTTTCGGAGAGTGGCTACACCTTC.

The chain is built from TRBV28 and TRBJ1-2; 8 bases are shared with TRBD1. Trimming at V came to 5 bases and at J to 1 base, leaving 6 bases not matched to a gene. Germline V gene lookup returns CDR1 MDHEN and CDR2 SYDVKM. The CDR3 is 15 amino acids. The CDR3 region has the DNA TGTGCCAGCAGTCCCGCGGACAGGGATAACTATGGCTACACCTTC. It specifies CASSPADRDNYGYTF.

This CDR3 is CASSGEARELFF. The CDR3 DNA reads TGTGCCAGCAGTGGGGAGGCAAGGGAGCTGTTTTTT. V and J are TRBV2 and TRBJ2-2, with TRBD2 as a possible D gene (6 bases). The germline CDR1 and CDR2 sequences are SNHLY and FYNNEI. Between the trimmed V and J ends, which lost 4 bases and 9 bases, there was a span of 9 bases. The CDR3 has 12 residues.

This clone has just a few counts. The V call is TRBV2, the J call TRBJ1-5, with TRBD1 matching over 8 bases. Germline V gene data show CDR1 as SNHLY and CDR2 as FYNNEI. The CDR3 runs 16 residues. J was trimmed by 0 bases and V by 2 bases; bases with no gene match: 3. This CDR3 is CASSEQGARSNQPQHF. The CDR3 DNA sequence: TGTGCCAGCAGTGAACAGGGGGCTCGTAGCAATCAGCCCCAGCATTTT.

This chain links TRBV6-5 with TRBJ1-5; 7 nucleotides line up with TRBD1. V shed 8 bases, J shed 2 bases, and the junction held 0 bases outside the gene matches. CDR3 length: 12 residues. Germline assignment: CDR1 MNHEY and CDR2 SVGAGI. CDR3 in amino acids: CASGQGNQPQHF. As DNA, the CDR3 is TGTGCCAGCGGACAGGGCAATCAGCCCCAGCATTTT.

The rearrangement uses TRBV14 and TRBJ1-1; maybe TRBD1 (6 bases). V gave up 3 bases and J gave up 5 bases, with 16 bases separating them. CDR1 and CDR2 from the germline V gene are SGHDN and FVKESK. The CDR3 covers 15 residues. DNA for the CDR3: TGTGCCAGCAGCCATGAGGGAGTTAGGGGGACTGAAGCTTTCTTT. Translating gives CASSHEGVRGTEAFF.

The chain has TRBV9 and TRBJ1-4; no clear D gene. Per germline, CDR1 SGDLS and CDR2 YYNGEE. The CDR3 has 14 residues. The V gene lost 4 bases and the J gene lost 5 bases, with 12 bases spanning the gap. The CDR3 protein is CASSPQVGNEKLFF. The CDR3 bases are TGTGCCAGCAGCCCCCAGGTCGGGAATGAAAAACTGTTTTTT. Together with reference TRBV9 and TRBJ1-4, the CDR3 gives the full variable domain: DSGVTQTPKHLITATGQRVTLRCSPRSGDLSVYWYQQSLDQGLQFLIQYYNGEERAKGNILERFSAQQFPDLHSELNLSSLELGDSALYFCASSPQVGNEKLFFGSGTQLSVL.

This clone was recorded only once. The V call is TRBV27, the J call TRBJ2-1; a weak D match, TRBD1 (6 bases). Germline CDR1 reads MNHEY; CDR2 reads SMNVEV (reference sequence). Deletions cut 7 bases from V and 8 bases from J, with 21 bases between. This CDR3 has 15 residues. The CDR3 reads CASTPGAYINHEQFF. The CDR3, as DNA: TGTGCCAGCACGCCAGGGGCCTATATAAATCATGAGCAGTTCTTC.

The count of this clone is one. The V call is TRBV30, the J call TRBJ1-2, with D possibly TRBD1 on 5 matching bases. The CDR3 length is 17 residues. V lost 3 bases and J lost 0, with 20 bases in between. Germline V lookup: CDR1 GTSNPN, CDR2 SVGIG (reference sequence). CDR3 bases: TGTGCCTGGAGAGTCCGGTGGGGGACTTCCTCTAACTATGGCTACACCTTC. It codes for CAWRVRWGTSSNYGYTF.

The gene calls are TRBV7-9 and TRBJ1-1; D gene ambiguous. Per the germline V gene, CDR1 is SEHNR and CDR2 is FQNEAQ (reference sequence). The CDR3 totals 13 residues. Trimming cost V 1 base and J 5 bases, with 8 bases left between them. The CDR3 region has the DNA TGTGCCAGCAGCTTAGGGTCAGGTACTGAAGCTTTCTTT. It specifies CASSLGSGTEAFF.

The chain couples TRBV12-5 to TRBJ2-1; D assignment may be TRBD1 or TRBD2 (5 bases each). The V and J ends lost 5 bases and 11 bases respectively, with 22 bases between them. In germline, CDR1 is LGHNT, CDR2 FRNRAP. The CDR3 has 15 residues. The CDR3 DNA reads as TGTGCTAGTGGTCTGGGACCCCGTTCTATCTCGAAGCAGTTCTTC. It codes for CASGLGPRSISKQFF.

The chain combines TRBV12-3 or TRBV12-4 with TRBJ2-7; perhaps TRBD1 as D (6 bases). This CDR3 has 13 residues. Trimming removed 6 bases from V and 4 bases from J, with 13 bases in between. CDR3 region: CASSAQGHYEQYF. Here the CDR3 DNA reads TGTGCCAGCAGCGCCCAGGGACATTACGAGCAGTACTTC.

The chain links TRBV27 to TRBJ1-2; TRBD1 aligns across 12 bases. CDR3 size: 15 residues. CDR1 and CDR2 from the germline V gene are MNHEY and SMNVEV (reference sequence). Trimming cost V 6 bases and J 4 bases; bases outside gene matches: 6. The CDR3 bases are TGTGCCAGCAGATCACCGGGACAGGGGGCCTATGGCTACACCTTC. As protein: CASRSPGQGAYGYTF.

The chain employs TRBV28 and TRBJ2-1; possible D gene TRBD2, 7 bases. Germline CDR1 and CDR2: MDHEN and SYDVKM. Between the trimmed V and J ends, which lost 6 bases and 8 bases, there was a span of 23 bases. The CDR3 runs 16 residues. The CDR3 DNA is TGTGCCAGCAGGGTCGCGACAGGCCTAGGGAGGGATGAGCAGTTCTTC. Translated: CASRVATGLGRDEQFF.

The chain uses TRBV2 and TRBJ1-2; the match to TRBD1 covers 7 bases. After removal of 9 bases from V and 6 bases from J, the junction contained 7 bases not matched to a gene. The CDR3 length is 12 residues. Germline V gives CDR1 SNHLY, CDR2 FYNNEI. In nucleotides, the CDR3 is TGTGCCAGGAGGACAGGCAGGGATGGCTACACCTTC. It specifies CARRTGRDGYTF.

This chain joins TRBV19 and TRBJ1-2, with D possibly matching TRBD1 (6 bases). V was trimmed by 9 bases and J by 2 bases, leaving 10 bases between them. This CDR3 has 12 residues. CDR1 is LNHDA, CDR2 SQIVND, per germline (reference sequence). The CDR3: CASTGRNYGYTF. The CDR3 nucleotides are TGTGCCAGCACAGGGAGAAACTATGGCTACACCTTC. The whole variable domain, filled in from reference TRBV19 and TRBJ1-2, reads DGGITQSPKYLFRKEGQNVTLSCEQNLNHDAMYWYRQDPGQGLRLIYYSQIVNDFQKGDIAEGYSVSREKKESFPLTVTSAQKNPTAFYLCASTGRNYGYTFGSGTRLTVV.

This sequence joins TRBV28 and TRBJ1-5; no clear D gene. Germline V gene sequence: CDR1 MDHEN, CDR2 SYDVKM. This CDR3 region has 15 residues. Between the trimmed V and J ends, which lost 4 bases and 5 bases, there was a span of 15 bases. The CDR3 is CASSSGAGWDQPQHF. For the CDR3, the DNA is TGTGCCAGCAGTTCCGGCGCAGGTTGGGATCAGCCCCAGCATTTT.